One and the same sample provided the 23 T cell receptor beta chains below, sequenced in a study of graft-versus-host responses after intestinal transplantation. Profiled with immunoSEQ multiplex PCR; TCRdb holds only in-frame clones, not every one. The sample holds 13,000 to 15,000 clones, around 70% seen once. The authors processed graft tissue to release intraepithelial and lamina propria lymphocytes. Sample: ileum tissue, taken 16 days after intestinal transplant. The source of these receptors is a human patient who received an intestinal transplant, so some T cells may come from the graft donor.

The rearrangement joins TRBV29-1 to TRBJ2-7, with TRBD1 identical over 11 bases. The V and J ends lost 5 bases and 3 bases, in that order; junction bases with no gene match: 9. CDR1 is SQVTM, CDR2 ANQGSEA, per germline. The CDR3 runs to 15 residues. The CDR3 loop reads CSVLDRGLVYYEQYF. The CDR3 region has the DNA TGCAGCGTTCTGGACAGGGGGCTAGTTTACTACGAGCAGTACTTC.

V usage is TRBV25-1 and J usage is TRBJ2-1; 16 bases line up with TRBD2. With V trimmed by 1 base and J by 5 bases, 5 bases remained unmatched. This CDR3 region has 18 residues. Germline CDR1 is MGHDK and CDR2 is SYGVNS. The CDR3 coding sequence is TGTGCCAGCAGTGAATCCGGGACTAGCGGGGGGGCTCACAATGAGCAGTTCTTC. Its protein is CASSESGTSGGAHNEQFF.

This clone has only a few counts. The chain carries TRBV4-3 and TRBJ1-2, with 7 bases fitting TRBD1. Germline CDR1 LGHNA, CDR2 YSLEER. Losses at the gene ends were 2 bases for V and 8 bases for J; bases not matched to a gene: 11. This CDR3 has 15 amino acids. CDR3 region: CASSQTEGQFYGYTF. In DNA form, the CDR3 reads TGCGCCAGCAGCCAAACCGAGGGACAGTTCTACGGCTACACCTTC.

The rearrangement joins TRBV7-9 to TRBJ1-5, with D hard to call. The CDR3 covers 14 residues. V gave up 4 bases and J gave up 0 bases, with 7 bases separating them. Per germline, CDR1 SEHNR and CDR2 FQNEAQ (reference sequence). The CDR3 nucleotides read TGTGCCAGCAGCTCCCGGGGTAGCAATCAGCCCCAGCATTTT. It encodes CASSSRGSNQPQHF.

This chain links TRBV18 with TRBJ2-5, with TRBD1 identical over 9 bases. The J call may be wrong; the DNA end is better matched by TRBJ2-7. This CDR3 comprises 14 residues. Germline V gives CDR1 KGHSH, CDR2 LQKENI. This chain's CDR3 is CASSPPGQGPEQYF. CDR3 DNA: TGTGCCAGCTCACCCCCGGGACAGGGCCCCGAGCAGTACTTC.

The chain links TRBV28 to TRBJ2-7; 10 bases fit TRBD2. CDR1 and CDR2 (germline): MDHEN, SYDVKM. CDR3 length equals 15 residues. The ends lost 3 bases at V and 4 bases at J; junction bases unmatched: 6. CDR3 bases: TGTGCCAGCAGTTTCACCGGGACTAGCGCTTACGAGCAGTACTTC. As protein: CASSFTGTSAYEQYF. Using reference TRBV28 and TRBJ2-7 for the parts outside the CDR3, the full variable domain is DVKVTQSSRYLVKRTGEKVFLECVQDMDHENMFWYRQDPGLGLRLIYFSYDVKMKEKGDIPEGYSVSREKKERFSLILESASTNQTSMYLCASSFTGTSAYEQYFGPGTRLTVT.

V is TRBV6-5 and J is TRBJ1-2, with a possible D match to TRBD1 (5 bases). The CDR3 is made up of 14 amino acids. The V gene's germline CDR1 is MNHEY and CDR2 SVGAGI. Trimming took off 0 bases at V and 4 bases at J, with 9 bases between the two ends. The CDR3 nucleotides read TGTGCCAGCAGTTACTCGAAAACAGGCTATGGCTACACCTTC. This translates into CASSYSKTGYGYTF.

In regard to this clone: The junction does not match germline at one end; this may be a read error. The same CDR3 can be traced to other DNA sequences in this sample. The genes are TRBV30 and TRBJ1-5, with 7 bases that match TRBD1. This CDR3 spans 13 amino acids. Germline V lookup: CDR1 GTSNPN, CDR2 SVGIG (reference sequence). The DNA for the CDR3 is TGTGCCTGGAGTGGACAGGGCAATCAACCCCAGCATTTT. Its protein is CAWSGQGNQPQHF.

The rearrangement links TRBV4-1 to TRBJ2-7; D might be TRBD1 (5 bases). There are 14 residues in the CDR3. Trimming took 0 bases from V and 2 from J, leaving 8 bases between them. The V gene's germline CDR1 is MGHRA and CDR2 YSYEKL. The CDR3 here is CASSQDSTAYEQYF. The CDR3 DNA reads as TGCGCCAGCAGCCAAGATTCGACAGCCTACGAGCAGTACTTC.

The genes are TRBV4-3 and TRBJ1-3, with a weak D call TRBD1 (6 bases). V was clipped by 0 bases and J by 3 bases, with 9 bases between them. The length of the CDR3 is 15 residues. Per the germline V gene, CDR1 is LGHNA and CDR2 is YSLEER. CDR3 coding DNA: TGCGCCAGCAGCCAAGACAGGGGTGGTGGAAACACCATATATTTT. Amino acids: CASSQDRGGGNTIYF.

This sequence joins TRBV27 and TRBJ2-5; 8 bases align to TRBD2. Near its end, the DNA agrees better with TRBJ2-7, so the J call may be wrong. Germline assignment: CDR1 MNHEY and CDR2 SMNVEV (reference sequence). The CDR3 extends over 13 amino acids. Here the CDR3 reads CASSSGRNYEQYF. The CDR3 bases are TGTGCCAGCAGTAGCGGGAGAAACTACGAGCAGTACTTC.

The chain employs TRBV6-5 and TRBJ1-4, with a weak D call TRBD1 (5 bases). V lost 2 bases and J 7 bases, leaving 8 bases between the germline ends. There are 13 residues in the CDR3. Germline loops: CDR1 MNHEY, CDR2 SVGAGI. The DNA of the CDR3 is TGTGCCAGCAGTTACGGGGGGAGTGAAAAACTGTTTTTT. It specifies CASSYGGSEKLFF.

The chain carries TRBV30 and TRBJ2-1; 8 bases map to TRBD2. The CDR3 consists of 16 residues. Germline CDR1 reads GTSNPN; CDR2 reads SVGIG (reference sequence). Unmatched junction bases numbered 17, after V lost 3 bases and J lost 10 bases. The chain's CDR3 is CAWRPPRGGMKCEQFF. CDR3 DNA: TGTGCCTGGAGACCCCCCCGCGGGGGGATGAAGTGCGAGCAGTTCTTC.

This chain links TRBV5-1 with TRBJ2-7, with a tentative D call TRBD1 (6 bases). Germline CDR1 is SGHRS and CDR2 is YFSETQ. V was trimmed by 4 bases and J by 1 base, leaving 15 bases between them. This CDR3 comprises 15 residues. CDR3 sequence reads: CASSRTGTPSYEQYF. The DNA for the CDR3 is TGCGCCAGCAGCCGCACCGGGACACCTTCCTACGAGCAGTACTTC.

This sequence joins TRBV5-1 and TRBJ1-2; weak D call: TRBD1 (5 bases). The CDR3 loop spans 14 amino acids. V dropped 3 bases and J dropped 6 bases, with 15 bases sitting between them. Germline V gene lookup returns CDR1 SGHRS and CDR2 YFSETQ. As DNA, the CDR3 is TGCGCCAGCAGCTCCACGACAGCTCAACATGGCTACACCTTC. Its translation is CASSSTTAQHGYTF.

J is TRBJ1-3 and V is TRBV29-1; perhaps TRBD1 as D (6 bases). Germline V gene data show CDR1 as SQVTM and CDR2 as ANQGSEA. Deletions cut 3 bases from V and 0 bases from J, with 9 bases between. The CDR3 is 14 amino acids. This CDR3 is CSVEGTLSGNTIYF. The DNA of the CDR3 is TGCAGCGTTGAGGGGACACTCTCTGGAAACACCATATATTTT.

This clone was detected only a few times. The chain combines TRBV7-6 with TRBJ1-6; 9 bases agree with TRBD1. The V gene end was trimmed by 6 bases and the J gene end by 9 bases; junction bases not matched to a gene: 9. The CDR3 length is 15 residues. CDR1 and CDR2 from the germline V gene are SGHVS and FNYEAQ. The CDR3 region has the DNA TGTGCCAGCAGTAAATTCCAACAGGGGGCTTCACCCCTCCACTTT. Protein sequence: CASSKFQQGASPLHF.

J is TRBJ1-1 and V is TRBV6-6; a possible D gene is TRBD1 (6 bases). Germline CDR1 and CDR2: MNHNY and SVGAGI (reference sequence). Trimming shortened V by 6 bases and J by 3 bases, and 17 bases separated the two germline ends. This CDR3 is 15 amino acids long. The CDR3 reads CASSLRGLLDTEAFF. CDR3 in DNA: TGTGCCAGCAGCCTCAGGGGTCTGCTGGACACTGAAGCTTTCTTT.

The chain employs TRBV5-1 and TRBJ2-1; maybe TRBD2 (6 bases). Trimming cost V 0 bases and J 9 bases, with 16 bases left between them. The CDR3 consists of 15 residues. From germline, CDR1 is SGHRS and CDR2 YFSETQ. The CDR3 spells CASSLVTRQSLEQFF. DNA of the CDR3: TGCGCCAGCAGCTTGGTGACTAGGCAATCGCTTGAGCAGTTCTTC.

This chain connects TRBV4-2 to TRBJ1-4, with a weak D call TRBD1 (6 bases). Trimming took off 0 bases at V and 4 bases at J, with 15 bases between the two ends. This CDR3 is built from 17 residues. Germline V gives CDR1 LGHNA, CDR2 YNFKEQ. The CDR3 coding sequence is TGTGCCAGCAGCCAAGATCTATCCAGGGGACATAATGAAAAACTGTTTTTT. Translation gives CASSQDLSRGHNEKLFF.

This chain connects TRBV5-5 to TRBJ1-6; possibly TRBD1 for D (5 bases). V lost 4 bases, J lost 3 bases, and 11 bases lay in between. CDR3 size: 15 residues. The V gene's germline CDR1 is SGHKS and CDR2 YYEKEE (reference sequence). DNA for the CDR3: TGTGCCAGCAGCCCGGGGGGGGTCTATAATTCACCCCTCCACTTT. Translating gives CASSPGGVYNSPLHF.

The gene calls are TRBV28 and TRBJ2-7; TRBD2 is a possible D gene (5 bases). Germline CDR1 is MDHEN and CDR2 is SYDVKM. This CDR3 has 12 residues. Trimming pared 7 bases from V and 1 base from J, leaving 8 bases between. In DNA, the CDR3 is TGTGCCAGCAAACAGCGGTCCTACGAGCAGTACTTC. Amino acids: CASKQRSYEQYF.

V is TRBV19 and J is TRBJ1-5; 7 bases match TRBD1. The CDR3 extends over 15 amino acids. Germline V lookup: CDR1 LNHDA, CDR2 SQIVND (reference sequence). V lost 7 bases, J lost 8 bases, and 14 bases stayed unmatched. The CDR3 sequence: CASKRLRGPREPQHF. In nucleotides, the CDR3 is TGTGCCAGTAAAAGACTGAGGGGGCCTAGGGAGCCCCAGCATTTT.